The 26 T cell receptor beta chains reported below all come from one sample, sequenced in a study of naive and memory T cell subsets (dated by TCRdb to the late 2010s). Library generation was performed with UMI-ligation and nested PCR. Reads for this sample came from an Illumina MiSeq. The beta constant-region primer was an equimolar mix of two oligonucleotides covering both TRBC1 and TRBC2. The ligated cDNA went through four rounds of PCR with nested alpha and beta constant-region primers together with the SP2 primer. TCRdb itself trimmed the public reads at Q25 with fastp, ran MiXCR and retained productive beta chains. Entries that share a CDR3 protein sequence are merged under the most common genes and DNA. This sample has 6,500 to 9,500 distinct CDR3 sequences in its table, and over 25% of those were observed once. Roughly 60% of the sample belongs to the ten largest clones. The specimen was CD8+ TEMRA cells from blood. The cell subset or site label here, explained by the study, means: effector memory re-expressing CD45RA, CD45RA+ CD27-. These receptor sequences come from a human donor in good health.

A few counts support this clonotype. V gene TRBV12-3 or TRBV12-4 combines with J gene TRBJ1-6, with D tentatively TRBD1 (5 bases). V lost 6 bases to trimming and J lost 3 bases, with 12 bases between them. This CDR3 spans 15 amino acids. The CDR3 DNA reads as TGTGCCAGCAGGCGAGACAGAAACTATAATTCACCCCTCCACTTT. Residues: CASRRDRNYNSPLHF.

This clonotype appeared a few times. This chain joins TRBV15 and TRBJ1-5; D gene ambiguous. V lost 5 bases to trimming and J lost 2 bases, with 13 bases between them. From germline, CDR1 is LNHNV and CDR2 YYDKDF (reference sequence). The CDR3 totals 15 residues. CDR3 sequence: CATSPEGRGNQPQHF. In DNA, the CDR3 is TGTGCCACCAGCCCTGAGGGCCGTGGCAATCAGCCCCAGCATTTT.

This clonotype has more than one count but fewer than ten. The V and J genes are TRBV3-1 and TRBJ2-5, with D perhaps matching TRBD1 (6 bases). The CDR3 extends over 13 amino acids. Germline V gene sequence: CDR1 LGHDT, CDR2 YNNKEL (reference sequence). The V end lost 5 bases, the J end lost 0 bases, and 7 bases lay between the germline ends. DNA of the CDR3: TGTGCCAGCAGCGACAGGAACCAAGAGACCCAGTACTTC. Residues: CASSDRNQETQYF.

The V and J genes are TRBV9 and TRBJ2-3; D is uncertain. The length of the CDR3 is 12 residues. CDR1 and CDR2 from the germline V gene are SGDLS and YYNGEE. The V gene lost 0 bases and the J gene lost 6 bases, with 5 bases spanning the gap. The CDR3 loop is CASSVESDTQYF. The CDR3, as DNA: TGTGCCAGCAGCGTAGAATCCGATACGCAGTATTTT.

This clonotype has a count of ten or more. This chain joins TRBV7-2 and TRBJ2-5; D is possibly TRBD2 (6 bases). The CDR3 is 17 residues long. V shed 5 bases and J shed 3 bases, with 22 bases lying between them. CDR1 is SGHTA, CDR2 FQGNSA, per germline. This chain's CDR3 is CASSPVLAFKGEETQYF. Written as DNA, the CDR3 is TGTGCCAGCAGCCCCGTCCTAGCGTTCAAGGGAGAAGAGACCCAGTACTTC. The full variable domain, its missing parts supplied by reference TRBV7-2 and TRBJ2-5, is GAGVSQSPSNKVTEKGKDVELRCDPISGHTALYWYRQSLGQGLEFLIYFQGNSAPDKSGLPSDRFSAERTGGSVSTLTIQRTQQEDSAVYLCASSPVLAFKGEETQYFGPGTRLLVL.

The V and J genes are TRBV7-3 and TRBJ2-3; D is perhaps TRBD1 or TRBD2 (6 bases each). V was trimmed by 2 bases and J by 4 bases, leaving 13 bases between them. The germline gives CDR1 SGHTA, CDR2 FQGTGA. The CDR3 runs to 15 residues. CDR3 region: CASSLLGGSADTQYF. CDR3 DNA sequence: TGTGCCAGCAGCTTACTCGGGGGCTCAGCAGATACGCAGTATTTT.

This clonotype was seen only once. The V call is TRBV7-9, the J call TRBJ2-3, with 9 bases matching TRBD1. Germline-derived CDR1 and CDR2 are SEHNR and FQNEAQ (reference sequence). This CDR3 contains 16 residues. V lost 5 bases, J lost 5 bases, and 11 bases stayed unmatched. The CDR3 DNA follows: TGTGCCAGCAGCCGAGTCGGGACAGGGAAATTAGATACGCAGTATTTT. It yields the protein CASSRVGTGKLDTQYF. The full variable domain, with the rest looked up from reference TRBV7-9 and TRBJ2-3, is DTGVSQNPRHKITKRGQNVTFRCDPISEHNRLYWYRQTLGQGPEFLTYFQNEAQLEKSRLLSDRFSAERPKGSFSTLEIQRTEQGDSAMYLCASSRVGTGKLDTQYFGPGTRLTVL.

The V and J genes are TRBV4-3 and TRBJ1-5; D ambiguous. The CDR3 consists of 15 residues. Germline V CDR1 and CDR2: LGHNA, YSLEER. The ends were cut back, 0 bases at V and 6 bases at J, with 12 bases in the middle. The CDR3 coding sequence is TGCGCCAGCAGCCAAGATTGGTCCTCCTCTCAGCCCCAGCATTTT. This sequence encodes CASSQDWSSSQPQHF.

This rearrangement joins TRBV15 to TRBJ1-5; perhaps TRBD1 as D (5 bases). Germline V gene sequence: CDR1 LNHNV, CDR2 YYDKDF (reference sequence). CDR3 size: 12 residues. The germline V and J ends were trimmed by 5 bases and 3 bases, with 5 bases remaining between them. CDR3 amino acids: CATSGANQPQHF. The CDR3 DNA reads TGTGCCACCAGCGGGGCCAATCAGCCCCAGCATTTT.

The chain has TRBV15 and TRBJ1-4; D is ambiguous. Germline values: CDR1 LNHNV, CDR2 YYDKDF (reference sequence). Deletions cut 6 bases from V and 8 bases from J, with 13 bases between. The CDR3 is made up of 13 amino acids. CDR3 coding DNA: TGTGCCACCAGTCTTGCCCGAGTAGAAAAACTGTTTTTT. The encoded protein is CATSLARVEKLFF.

This chain uses TRBV3-1 with TRBJ2-7, with D unresolved. The CDR3 covers 15 residues. Deletions cut 1 base from V and 2 bases from J, with 12 bases between. Germline V gene data show CDR1 as LGHDT and CDR2 as YNNKEL (reference sequence). CDR3 DNA sequence: TGTGCCAGCAGCCAAGGGTCTACCAGAGCCTACGAGCAGTACTTC. As protein: CASSQGSTRAYEQYF.

The V gene is TRBV20-1, the J gene TRBJ2-7, with 14 bases lining up with TRBD2. Germline V gene sequence: CDR1 DFQATT, CDR2 SNEGSKA (reference sequence). V was clipped by 4 bases and J by 0 bases; unmatched bases: 2. This CDR3 region has 15 residues. Here the CDR3 DNA reads TGCAGTGCTACCGGGACTAGCGGGGGCTCCTACGAGCAGTACTTC. Protein sequence: CSATGTSGGSYEQYF.

The gene calls are TRBV2 and TRBJ2-7; 11 bases are shared with TRBD2. The germline CDR1 and CDR2 sequences are SNHLY and FYNNEI. The CDR3 sequence is 19 residues long. V shed 0 bases and J 3 bases; nucleotides not matched to a gene: 13. The CDR3 loop reads CASSEAETGTLAGVYEQYF. The CDR3 nucleotides read TGTGCCAGCAGTGAAGCGGAAACAGGGACACTAGCGGGAGTCTACGAGCAGTACTTC.

As DNA, the CDR3 is TGTGCCAGCAGTCCGGGACAGTCCTACGAGCAGTACTTC. This sequence encodes CASSPGQSYEQYF. This rearrangement joins TRBV12-3 or TRBV12-4 to TRBJ2-7; 7 bases agree with TRBD1. The ends lost 5 bases at V and 1 base at J; junction bases unmatched: 2. CDR3 length: 13 residues.

The gene calls are TRBV28 and TRBJ1-6, with 7 bases aligning to TRBD1. Germline assignment: CDR1 MDHEN and CDR2 SYDVKM. The CDR3 length is 16 residues. The J segment lost 9 bases and the V segment lost 6 bases, leaving 14 bases of the junction unmatched. This chain's CDR3 is CASRDPGGDFGSPLHF. As DNA, the CDR3 is TGTGCCAGCAGAGACCCAGGGGGGGATTTCGGTTCACCCCTCCACTTT.

The rearrangement joins TRBV15 to TRBJ1-3, with D unresolved. V was trimmed by 5 bases and J by 0 bases, leaving 5 bases between them. CDR1 is LNHNV and CDR2 is YYDKDF in the germline V gene (reference sequence). The CDR3 totals 13 residues. CDR3 DNA: TGTGCCACCAGCCCAGGCTCTGGAAACACCATATATTTT. It is translated as CATSPGSGNTIYF.

The V call is TRBV29-1, the J call TRBJ2-1; unclear D gene. The CDR3 spans 12 residues. Deletions cut 0 bases from V and 8 bases from J, with 8 bases between. Per germline, CDR1 SQVTM and CDR2 ANQGSEA. The CDR3 region is CSVEDLQDEQFF. The CDR3 DNA sequence: TGCAGCGTTGAAGATCTCCAGGATGAGCAGTTCTTC.

This clonotype was picked up one time. The V call is TRBV20-1, the J call TRBJ2-5; 11 bases map to TRBD2. This CDR3 spans 13 amino acids. Trimming removed 3 bases from V and 3 bases from J; junction bases left unmatched: 0. From germline, CDR1 is DFQATT and CDR2 SNEGSKA (reference sequence). The CDR3 region is CSARGLAEETQYF. Here the CDR3 DNA reads TGCAGTGCTAGGGGACTAGCGGAAGAGACCCAGTACTTC.

This clonotype was seen a few times. J is TRBJ2-7 and V is TRBV27, with D tentatively TRBD2 (6 bases). The CDR3 runs 14 residues. V gave up 1 base and J gave up 2 bases, with 9 bases separating them. The germline gives CDR1 MNHEY, CDR2 SMNVEV (reference sequence). The chain's CDR3 is CASSLFGSPYEQYF. The CDR3 DNA follows: TGTGCCAGCAGTTTATTCGGGAGTCCCTACGAGCAGTACTTC.

This chain uses TRBV4-3 with TRBJ2-7; 9 bases match TRBD1. CDR3 size: 16 residues. V gave up 0 bases and J gave up 5 bases; unmatched junction bases: 8. Looked up from germline, CDR1 is LGHNA and CDR2 is YSLEER. DNA for the CDR3: TGCGCCAGCAGCCAAGAGTTGACAGGGGGTGCCCACGAGCAGTACTTC. Encoded protein: CASSQELTGGAHEQYF.

The chain carries TRBV10-3 and TRBJ1-1; 7 bases are shared with TRBD1. The CDR3 has 14 residues. The germline gives CDR1 ENHRY, CDR2 SYGVKD. J was trimmed by 8 bases and V by 4 bases; bases with no gene match: 10. The CDR3 region has the DNA TGTGCCATCAGTGTCTCCAGACAGGGTATGGAAGCTTTCTTT. This codes for CAISVSRQGMEAFF.

This clonotype was seen a few times. The genes are TRBV20-1 and TRBJ1-6; possible D gene TRBD1, 5 bases. CDR3 size: 15 residues. From germline, CDR1 is DFQATT and CDR2 SNEGSKA (reference sequence). Between the trimmed V and J ends, which lost 5 bases and 0 bases, there was a span of 11 bases. The chain's CDR3 is CSAQTESSYNSPLHF. The CDR3 DNA follows: TGCAGTGCTCAGACAGAGAGCTCCTATAATTCACCCCTCCACTTT.

The CDR3 DNA reads TGTGCCAGCAGCCAAGGGACAGCCTACGAGCAGTACTTC. This encodes CASSQGTAYEQYF. The chain links TRBV5-6 to TRBJ2-7; 7 bases are a match to TRBD1. Trimming took 4 bases from V and 2 from J; bases not matched to a gene: 3. The CDR3 consists of 13 residues. Germline lookup yields CDR1 SGHDT and CDR2 YYEEEE.

The chain recombines TRBV5-6 with TRBJ2-5; D remains unclear. CDR1 is SGHDT and CDR2 is YYEEEE in the germline V gene. Trimming shortened V by 1 base and J by 5 bases, and 9 bases separated the two germline ends. This CDR3 has 13 amino acids. CDR3 nucleotide sequence: TGTGCCAGCAGCTTGAACAGTGCGGAGACCCAGTACTTC. This codes for CASSLNSAETQYF.

V usage is TRBV24-1 and J usage is TRBJ2-7; maybe TRBD1 (6 bases). This CDR3 contains 13 residues. V lost 3 bases and J lost 3, with 8 bases in between. Germline V gene lookup returns CDR1 KGHDR and CDR2 SFDVKD. Written as DNA, the CDR3 is TGTGCCACCAGTGATCCACAGGGCTACGAGCAGTACTTC. This codes for CATSDPQGYEQYF.

In its sample, this clonotype was seen a few times. This rearrangement joins TRBV4-3 to TRBJ2-3; D gene uncertain. This CDR3 comprises 15 residues. Trimming pared 0 bases from V and 1 base from J, leaving 8 bases between. In germline, CDR1 is LGHNA, CDR2 YSLEER. The CDR3 loop reads CASSQDRQGTDTQYF. Written as DNA, the CDR3 is TGCGCCAGCAGCCAAGACAGGCAGGGCACAGATACGCAGTATTTT.